The present T cell receptor beta chain was sequenced within a study of cytomegalovirus exposure and HLA in healthy donors. Study-wide context: Roughly 180 million T cells yielded approximately 100 million unique TCR beta sequences, as an earlier analysis found. Study results and limitations: In vitro confirmation showed a few CMV-associated chains to be CMV antigen specific. Highly shared sequence variants in one cluster were likely a sequencing artifact.

As regards this clone: What it binds is not known.

PCR was performed using 60 Vbeta and 13 Jbeta primers. Source study methods: Per a later analysis, the number of unique TCR beta chains was around 79 million, of which some 10 million were shared. The table came from immunoSEQ multiplex PCR; TCRdb's copy has only in-frame clones and leaves some out. From that table come the V and J calls and clone size; the DNA was used to work out D and trimming. The sample includes some 130,000 clones, over 70% of them seen just once. The sequenced sample consisted of PBMCs. The receptor was derived from a man between 18 and 35 years old in good health and CMV-seronegative.

The CDR3 protein is CAISGGDGEDTQYF. The DNA of the CDR3 is TGTGCCATCAGTGGCGGGGACGGCGAAGATACGCAGTATTTT. The gene calls are TRBV10-3 and TRBJ2-3; tentatively, D is TRBD2 (6 bases). In germline, CDR1 is ENHRY, CDR2 SYGVKD. The CDR3 runs to 14 residues. V lost 4 bases and J 5 bases, leaving 13 bases between the germline ends.